Reported below is one T cell receptor beta chain. Under the authors' procedure: Amplifying reference gene primers gave estimates of nucleated cell counts. TCRdb's copy holds only in-frame clones and misses some; the assay was immunoSEQ multiplex PCR. That table is the source of V, J and clone size, and D and trimming were worked out from the DNA. Here the sample spans 200,000 to 300,000 clones, about nine tenths being singletons. This sample was included in a study of blood T cell repertoires in COVID-19. Looking at the study overall: COVID-19 samples from acute and convalescent phases originated in the United States, Italy and Spain. T cells, B-cell-depleted T cells, or PBMCs provided the cDNA or gDNA that served as material.

Germline CDR1 LGHNA, CDR2 YSLEER. The CDR3 is 15 amino acids. Trimming removed 0 bases from V and 5 bases from J, with 13 bases in between. Study members were between roughly 18 and 89 years old and lived in over 20 US regions. The rearrangement joins TRBV4-3 to TRBJ2-5, with D perhaps TRBD1 (6 bases). The source of this sequence is a woman aged 25 to 39 with acute COVID-19. The sample was PBMCs or T cells enriched from blood (not recorded which). This chain's CDR3 is CASSQDRGRVETQYF. CDR3 coding DNA: TGCGCCAGCAGCCAAGACAGGGGACGGGTGGAGACCCAGTACTTC.